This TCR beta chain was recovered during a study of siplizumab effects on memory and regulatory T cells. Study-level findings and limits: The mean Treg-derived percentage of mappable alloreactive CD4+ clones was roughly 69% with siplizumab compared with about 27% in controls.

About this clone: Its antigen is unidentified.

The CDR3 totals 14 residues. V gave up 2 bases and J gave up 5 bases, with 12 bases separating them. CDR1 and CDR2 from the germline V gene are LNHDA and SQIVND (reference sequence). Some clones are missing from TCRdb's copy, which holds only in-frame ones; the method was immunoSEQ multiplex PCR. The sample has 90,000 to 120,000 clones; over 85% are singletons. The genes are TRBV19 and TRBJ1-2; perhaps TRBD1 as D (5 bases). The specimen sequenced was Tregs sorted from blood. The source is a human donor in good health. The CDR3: CASSILAGRYGYTF. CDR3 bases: TGTGCCAGTAGTATATTGGCAGGGCGGTATGGCTACACCTTC.